The 5 T cell receptor beta chains reported below all come from one sample, sequenced in a study of T-cell reconstitution after alpha-beta-depleted transplantation in children. As it was prepared, the TCRbeta library received unique molecular identifiers. TCRdb called the PCR reads again in MiXCR, with one record for every CDR3 protein. In the table there are roughly 160,000 distinct CDR3 sequences, 11% of which are singletons. Specimen: PBMCs, collected before TCRalphabeta/CD19-depleted stem cell transplant. The origin of the receptors is a boy younger than 10 with acute myeloid leukemia, due to receive a stem cell transplant.

This clonotype was seen repeatedly, ten times or more. V and J are TRBV12-5 and TRBJ2-3, with D tentatively TRBD2 (6 bases). The CDR3 is 19 amino acids. CDR1 is LGHNT, CDR2 FRNRAP, per germline. The V end lost 2 bases, the J end lost 1 base, and 22 bases lay between the germline ends. The CDR3 DNA reads TGTGCTAGTGGTTTGCCAAGGTCGCACTCGGGAGATGGCACAGATACGCAGTATTTT. Translating it yields CASGLPRSHSGDGTDTQYF.

This clonotype occurred many times. This rearrangement joins TRBV20-1 to TRBJ2-7; 10 bases fit TRBD2. Germline CDR1 and CDR2: DFQATT and SNEGSKA (reference sequence). Trimming cost V 6 bases and J 0 bases; bases outside gene matches: 2. The CDR3 is 13 amino acids. CDR3 region: CSAGTSDSYEQYF. In DNA form, the CDR3 reads TGCAGTGCCGGGACTAGCGACTCCTACGAGCAGTACTTC.

The V gene is TRBV19, the J gene TRBJ1-2, with TRBD1 matching over 7 bases. After removal of 9 bases from V and 4 bases from J, the junction contained 14 bases not matched to a gene. From germline, CDR1 is LNHDA and CDR2 SQIVND (reference sequence). The CDR3 runs 15 residues. CDR3 coding DNA: TGTGCCAGCCTCAACGGACAGGCCGGGGGCTATGGCTACACCTTC. It yields the protein CASLNGQAGGYGYTF.

This clonotype was seen at least ten times. The J gene is TRBJ1-1, the V gene TRBV4-1; 7 bases agree with TRBD1. The junction had 13 bases not matched to a gene; V was cut back by 0 bases and J by 0 bases. Germline assignment: CDR1 MGHRA and CDR2 YSYEKL. The CDR3 loop spans 19 amino acids. CDR3 region: CASSQEGSTGRGMNTEAFF. The DNA for the CDR3 is TGCGCCAGCAGCCAAGAAGGTTCGACAGGGAGGGGAATGAACACTGAAGCTTTCTTT.

This clonotype was detected ten times or more. The chain is built from TRBV7-2 and TRBJ2-5; the D gene is possibly TRBD1 (6 bases). This CDR3 comprises 14 residues. Germline V CDR1 and CDR2: SGHTA, FQGNSA. V lost 1 base and J 5 bases, leaving 11 bases between the germline ends. The CDR3 DNA sequence: TGTGCCAGCAGCTTAGGAAACAGGGTGGAGACCCAGTACTTC. Its protein is CASSLGNRVETQYF.